The next 16 T cell receptor beta chains were all read from a single sample in a study of shared clonotypes between healthy human individuals. The naive CD8 population came from CD45RO-negative cells selected for CCR7, without terminally differentiated effector memory CD45RA+ cells. TCRdb's table, derived via immunoSEQ multiplex PCR, lists solely in-frame clones and lacks some. The data contain about 1,800,000 clones, about 95% of them singletons. The sample was naive CD8+ T cells sorted from blood. These receptors were obtained from a man between 18 and 35 years old in good health.

This clone is a singleton in its sample. V is TRBV6-5 and J is TRBJ2-7, with 8 bases that match TRBD2. From germline, CDR1 is MNHEY and CDR2 SVGAGI. V shed 2 bases and J 5 bases; nucleotides not matched to a gene: 8. The CDR3 consists of 15 residues. In nucleotides, the CDR3 is TGTGCCAGCAGTTACGTCCCAGCGGGGGTCGACGAGCAGTACTTC. It is translated as CASSYVPAGVDEQYF.

This clone was recorded only once. This rearrangement joins TRBV6-5 to TRBJ1-1; 7 bases are shared with TRBD1. Germline CDR1 MNHEY, CDR2 SVGAGI. This CDR3 has 15 amino acids. Germline trimming cut 2 bases from V and 0 bases from J; bases unmatched to any gene: 3. CDR3 protein: CASSYGDSLNTEAFF. The CDR3 bases are TGTGCCAGCAGTTACGGGGACAGTTTGAACACTGAAGCTTTCTTT.

The chain combines TRBV10-3 with TRBJ2-7; 7 nucleotides match TRBD1. Germline V gene sequence: CDR1 ENHRY, CDR2 SYGVKD. The J segment lost 3 bases and the V segment lost 6 bases, leaving 5 bases of the junction unmatched. This CDR3 has 13 amino acids. For the CDR3, the DNA is TGTGCCATCAGAGGGGGACAGAACTACGAGCAGTACTTC. Its protein product is CAIRGGQNYEQYF.

The genes are TRBV11-2 and TRBJ2-3; 9 bases fit TRBD2. Trimming cost V 2 bases and J 1 base; bases outside gene matches: 4. From germline, CDR1 is SGHAT and CDR2 FQNNGV. The CDR3 spans 16 residues. DNA for the CDR3: TGTGCCAGCAGCTTAATTGAGCGGGGGGGCACAGATACGCAGTATTTT. It codes for CASSLIERGGTDTQYF.

This rearrangement joins TRBV12-5 to TRBJ2-2, with D perhaps TRBD1 or TRBD2 (5 bases each). Germline CDR1 is LGHNT and CDR2 is FRNRAP. The CDR3 covers 15 residues. V was clipped by 0 bases and J by 6 bases, with 11 bases between them. The CDR3 bases are TGTGCTAGTGGTTTGGTAGAGAGGGACCCCGGGGAGCTGTTTTTT. Translating it yields CASGLVERDPGELFF. Full variable domain (rest looked up from reference TRBV12-5 and TRBJ2-2): DARVTQTPRHKVTEMGQEVTMRCQPILGHNTVFWYRQTMMQGLELLAYFRNRAPLDDSGMPKDRFSAEMPDATLATLKIQPSEPRDSAVYFCASGLVERDPGELFFGEGSRLTVL.

The genes are TRBV2 and TRBJ1-1; perhaps TRBD1 as D (5 bases). V was shortened by 3 bases and J by 7 bases, with 9 bases between the two germline ends. CDR3 size: 12 residues. CDR1 is SNHLY and CDR2 is FYNNEI in the germline V gene. CDR3 in amino acids: CASSEGVLEAFF. The CDR3 region has the DNA TGTGCCAGCAGTGAGGGGGTGCTTGAAGCTTTCTTT.

The CDR3 region has the DNA TGCGCCAGCAGCCAAGATCCCGAAATCAGGGTCTACACTGAAGCTTTCTTT. Its protein product is CASSQDPEIRVYTEAFF. The V and J genes are TRBV4-3 and TRBJ1-1; tentatively, D is TRBD1 (5 bases). V shed 0 bases and J shed 3 bases, with 17 bases lying between them. The CDR3 extends over 17 amino acids. Germline V gives CDR1 LGHNA, CDR2 YSLEER.

Turning to this clone: Distinct nucleotide sequences in the sample also encode this CDR3. The gene calls are TRBV7-9 and TRBJ1-1, with unresolved D. This CDR3 spans 14 amino acids. From germline, CDR1 is SEHNR and CDR2 FQNEAQ (reference sequence). V shed 0 bases and J shed 1 base, with 6 bases lying between them. CDR3 residues: CASSLAGANTEAFF. The CDR3 DNA sequence: TGTGCCAGCAGCTTAGCGGGCGCGAACACTGAAGCTTTCTTT.

The chain couples TRBV5-6 to TRBJ1-2; D remains ambiguous. Germline-derived CDR1 and CDR2 are SGHDT and YYEEEE. This CDR3 is 13 amino acids long. V shed 0 bases and J shed 6 bases, with 9 bases lying between them. CDR3 bases: TGTGCCAGCAGCTTGGCTGAGACCGATGGCTACACCTTC. This translates into CASSLAETDGYTF.

With respect to this clone: This CDR3 is also generated by other DNA sequences in the sample. V usage is TRBV27 and J usage is TRBJ2-7, with D perhaps TRBD2 (7 bases). CDR1 MNHEY and CDR2 SMNVEV come from the germline V gene (reference sequence). This CDR3 has 13 residues. Trimming took 9 bases from V and 1 from J, leaving 13 bases between them. CDR3 DNA sequence: TGTGCCAGTTCGCGGGGGCAGTCCTACGAGCAGTACTTC. Residues: CASSRGQSYEQYF.

The chain uses TRBV5-1 and TRBJ2-2, with TRBD2 identical over 8 bases. V trimming: 3 bases; J trimming: 7 bases; junction bases outside the gene matches: 8. The CDR3 totals 15 residues. CDR1 and CDR2 from the germline V gene are SGHRS and YFSETQ. The CDR3 DNA follows: TGCGCCAGCAGCTGGGCCCCCGGGACTAGCGGGGAGCTGTTTTTT. Its protein is CASSWAPGTSGELFF.

As concerns this clone: Other DNA sequences within the sample encode an identical CDR3. The CDR3 DNA reads TGCGCCAGCAGCCAAGATCCAGGAGAGACCCAGTACTTC. Translation gives CASSQDPGETQYF. The V and J genes are TRBV4-1 and TRBJ2-5; D is uncertain. The CDR3 has 13 amino acids. Germline CDR1 and CDR2: MGHRA and YSYEKL. The V end was cut by 0 bases, the J end by 4 bases, with 6 bases between.

J is TRBJ2-1 and V is TRBV7-9; tentatively, D is TRBD1 (7 bases). Germline V CDR1 and CDR2: SEHNR, FQNEAQ (reference sequence). The CDR3 totals 15 residues. V dropped 1 base and J dropped 5 bases, with 12 bases sitting between them. The CDR3 nucleotides are TGTGCCAGCAGCTTAGGGAGGGGGCTCCACAATGAGCAGTTCTTC. Amino acid sequence: CASSLGRGLHNEQFF. Supplemented by reference TRBV7-9 and TRBJ2-1, the full variable domain reads DTGVSQNPRHKITKRGQNVTFRCDPISEHNRLYWYRQTLGQGPEFLTYFQNEAQLEKSRLLSDRFSAERPKGSFSTLEIQRTEQGDSAMYLCASSLGRGLHNEQFFGPGTRLTVL.

The chain carries TRBV4-3 and TRBJ1-3, with D tentatively TRBD1 (6 bases). Trimming took 2 bases from V and 5 from J, leaving 16 bases between them. Germline CDR1 is LGHNA and CDR2 is YSLEER. This CDR3 spans 16 amino acids. CDR3 in amino acids: CASSQTKAGVRNTIYF. The CDR3 DNA follows: TGCGCCAGCAGCCAAACAAAAGCAGGGGTTAGAAACACCATATATTTT.

This sequence joins TRBV10-3 and TRBJ1-1; D ambiguous. Germline V lookup: CDR1 ENHRY, CDR2 SYGVKD. This CDR3 spans 15 amino acids. Trimming stripped 3 bases from V and 3 bases from J, with 14 bases between. The CDR3 DNA reads TGTGCCATCAGTGACCCGCGGGAGTCGGACACTGAAGCTTTCTTT. This translates into CAISDPRESDTEAFF.

As for this clone: The sample carries other DNA sequences with the same CDR3. The CDR3 region is CASSPLDSQETQYF. The CDR3 nucleotides read TGTGCCAGCAGTCCCCTAGACAGCCAAGAGACCCAGTACTTC. The chain joins TRBV27 to TRBJ2-5; maybe TRBD1 (5 bases). Germline V gene sequence: CDR1 MNHEY, CDR2 SMNVEV (reference sequence). V was pared by 5 bases and J by 1 base, with 11 bases between. The length of the CDR3 is 14 residues.